This T cell receptor beta chain came from a study of CD8 T cells in Susac syndrome. Study at large: Sequenced Susac syndrome patients included more than 5 with active disease and about 8 who were in remission.

The RNA input was about 0.45 to 1 ug, and it was reverse transcribed with random hexamers. MiXCR, run by TCRdb on the immunoSEQ multiplex PCR reads, gives a single entry per CDR3 protein. The sample has tens of thousands of distinct CDR3 sequences; roughly 95% are singletons. Germline CDR1 SGDLS, CDR2 YYNGEE. V lost 0 bases and J lost 13, with 23 bases in between. The CDR3 has 16 residues. V usage is TRBV9 and J usage is TRBJ2-1, with unresolved D. The material sequenced was CD8+ T cells from PBMCs. The sequence came from a human donor with Susac syndrome. CDR3 sequence reads: CASSVGLNIRWWGQFF. In nucleotides, the CDR3 is TGTGCCAGCAGCGTAGGACTCAACATTCGTTGGTGGGGTCAGTTCTTC.